This T cell receptor (beta chain) was observed in a study of cytomegalovirus exposure and HLA in healthy donors. Study results and caveats: Presence/absence analysis assumed near-uniform sequencing depth across donors. Later analysis reportedly placed an Asian-associated ancestry cluster below the roughly 630-donor mean in N-insertions. Some V segments, TRBV6-2 and TRBV6-3 among them, were indistinguishable and were therefore excluded. Within an earlier analysis, most TCR beta V segments proved productive either about 90% or about 30% of the time.

The length of the CDR3 is 14 residues. In germline, CDR1 is MGHRA, CDR2 YSYEKL. Trimming stripped 0 bases from V and 4 bases from J, with 9 bases between. The PCR made use of 60 Vbeta and 13 Jbeta primers. Measured with immunoSEQ multiplex PCR; TCRdb has only the in-frame clones, and not every one. The table shows 100,000 to 150,000 clones, with about 81% occurring only once. Concerning this clone itself: The antigen is undetermined.

The sample comprised PBMCs. The rearrangement uses TRBV4-1 and TRBJ2-5; TRBD1 might be the D (5 bases). The source of this sequence is a woman between 25 and 40 years old in good health and CMV-seronegative. In DNA, the CDR3 is TGCGCCAGCAGCCAAGAGGTTCAGGGAGAGACCCAGTACTTC. Protein sequence: CASSQEVQGETQYF.